The clone carrying this TCR beta chain has a count of ten or more. The unsorted libraries originated from 2 million PBMCs kept at -80 C. Germline loops: CDR1 PRHDT, CDR2 FYEKMQ (reference sequence). The CDR3 extends over 14 amino acids. The V end lost 2 bases, the J end lost 2 bases, and 7 bases lay between the germline ends. The cDNA was synthesized by means of template-switch 5'RACE, which was carried out with 10-nucleotide random UMIs. TCRdb called the 5' RACE reads again in MiXCR, with one record for every CDR3 protein. The table includes some 86,000 distinct CDR3 sequences, 2% to 3% detected once. The data belong to a study of neurological immune-mediated disorders.

The chain recombines TRBV13 with TRBJ1-5; perhaps TRBD1 as D (5 bases). The clonotype was recovered from a woman in her twenties or thirties with multiple sclerosis. The material sequenced was PBMCs. The CDR3 sequence is CASSLRGGNQPQHF. Here the CDR3 DNA reads TGTGCCAGCAGCTTAAGAGGGGGCAATCAGCCCCAGCATTTT.